What follows are 32 T cell receptor beta chains derived from one specimen sequenced in a study of blood T cells in healthy people across ages. Alongside a J-beta primer mix, a sample-barcoded 5' primer served in a second PCR lasting roughly 7 to 11 cycles. TCRdb reprocessed the 5' RACE reads with MiXCR, giving one entry per CDR3 protein. Seen here are some 760,000 distinct CDR3 sequences, roughly 25% observed once, and the top ten hold under 4.5%. The data also belong to a second study, concerning T cells of mothers and their children.

The specimen was blood. Every receptor here comes from a boy younger than 18 in good health.

This chain connects TRBV20-1 to TRBJ1-2; D is unclear. V gave up 5 bases and J gave up 8 bases, with 12 bases separating them. Germline CDR1 and CDR2: DFQATT and SNEGSKA (reference sequence). This CDR3 comprises 11 residues. The CDR3 reads CSAFTVGGYTF. CDR3 bases: TGCAGTGCTTTTACAGTCGGAGGCTACACCTTC.

This clonotype showed up just a few times. The chain combines TRBV29-1 with TRBJ2-4; D is unresolved. Trimming removed 4 bases at V and 6 bases at J, with 19 bases between. The CDR3 runs to 15 residues. CDR1 is SQVTM, CDR2 ANQGSEA, per germline. DNA for the CDR3: TGCAGCGTTGCGCTGGTTGGGGTTACGAGAAACATTCAGTACTTC. Translated: CSVALVGVTRNIQYF.

The V call is TRBV27, the J call TRBJ1-4, with TRBD1 as a possible D gene (5 bases). The CDR3 is made up of 14 amino acids. Trimming took 4 bases from V and 4 from J, leaving 10 bases between them. Looked up from germline, CDR1 is MNHEY and CDR2 is SMNVEV (reference sequence). The CDR3 here is CASSYRQYNEKLFF. DNA for the CDR3: TGTGCCAGCAGTTATAGACAGTATAATGAAAAACTGTTTTTT. Full variable domain (rest looked up from reference TRBV27 and TRBJ1-4): EAQVTQNPRYLITVTGKKLTVTCSQNMNHEYMSWYRQDPGLGLRQIYYSMNVEVTDKGDVPEGYKVSRKEKRNFPLILESPSPNQTSLYFCASSYRQYNEKLFFGSGTQLSVL.

This chain uses TRBV3-1 with TRBJ2-5, with no clear D. CDR3 length equals 13 residues. Trimming took 3 bases from V and 5 from J, leaving 10 bases between them. Germline lookup yields CDR1 LGHDT and CDR2 YNNKEL (reference sequence). The CDR3 sequence: CASSQDGIETQYF. CDR3 DNA: TGTGCCAGCAGCCAGGATGGTATCGAGACCCAGTACTTC.

This clonotype was observed a few times. The chain combines TRBV25-1 with TRBJ1-1; no firm D call. With 6 bases removed from V and 4 bases from J, the gap between germline ends came to 12 bases. The CDR3 has 13 amino acids. Germline lookup yields CDR1 MGHDK and CDR2 SYGVNS. The CDR3 protein is CASRREVSTEAFF. The CDR3, as DNA: TGTGCCAGCAGGAGGGAGGTGAGCACTGAAGCTTTCTTT.

V gene TRBV29-1 combines with J gene TRBJ2-3, with TRBD1 matching over 7 bases. This CDR3 comprises 15 residues. Germline V CDR1 and CDR2: SQVTM, ANQGSEA. V lost 2 bases to trimming and J lost 5 bases; unmatched junction nucleotides: 10. CDR3: CSVEFAGRGIDTQYF. The CDR3 region has the DNA TGCAGCGTTGAATTCGCGGGCAGGGGGATAGATACGCAGTATTTT.

This clonotype appeared a few times. The chain couples TRBV28 to TRBJ2-5; 15 nucleotides align to TRBD2. V was clipped by 5 bases and J by 2 bases; unmatched bases: 9. Germline lookup yields CDR1 MDHEN and CDR2 SYDVKM. The CDR3 is 18 amino acids. The CDR3 DNA follows: TGTGCCAGCAGTCCCGCCGGGACTAGCGGGGGGTCTCAAGAGACCCAGTACTTC. Amino acids: CASSPAGTSGGSQETQYF.

The V call is TRBV20-1, the J call TRBJ2-7; perhaps TRBD1 as D (6 bases). Trimming removed 6 bases from V and 2 bases from J, with 17 bases in between. CDR1 and CDR2 (germline): DFQATT, SNEGSKA (reference sequence). The CDR3 contains 14 residues. The CDR3 DNA follows: TGCAGTGCGGACAGCGCGAGGCTGACCTACGAGCAGTACTTC. It translates to CSADSARLTYEQYF.

The CDR3: CASSAAASGSYEQYF. The DNA for the CDR3 is TGTGCCAGCAGCGCCGCGGCTAGCGGGTCCTACGAGCAGTACTTC. This chain links TRBV5-6 with TRBJ2-5, with 8 bases that match TRBD2. Near its end, the DNA agrees better with TRBJ2-7, so the J call may be wrong. Per germline, CDR1 SGHDT and CDR2 YYEEEE. This CDR3 comprises 15 residues.

This clonotype was detected a few times. J is TRBJ2-5 and V is TRBV18; weak D call: TRBD1 (6 bases). The end of the DNA aligns better with TRBJ2-7, so the J call may be wrong. Germline V CDR1 and CDR2: KGHSH, LQKENI. The CDR3 covers 13 residues. As DNA, the CDR3 is TGTGCCAGCTCACCAAGACAGGACTACGAGCAGTACTTC. It yields the protein CASSPRQDYEQYF.

The chain carries TRBV5-1 and TRBJ2-1; TRBD2 matches 9 bases. The CDR3 runs 16 residues. Germline V gene data show CDR1 as SGHRS and CDR2 as YFSETQ. The junction had 9 bases not matched to a gene; V was cut back by 5 bases and J by 3 bases. CDR3 residues: CASRPRLAAFYNEQFF. CDR3 nucleotide sequence: TGCGCCAGCAGGCCCAGACTAGCGGCCTTCTACAATGAGCAGTTCTTC.

This clonotype was observed a few times. Germline and junction disagree at one end, which may indicate a read error. This chain connects TRBV2 to TRBJ2-1; 7 positions match TRBD2. This CDR3 spans 13 amino acids. Germline loops: CDR1 SNHLY, CDR2 FYNNEI. In nucleotides, the CDR3 is TGTGCCACTGGCGGGGGTTCCTACAATGAGCAGCTCTTC. This gives the protein CATGGGSYNEQLF.

V and J are TRBV29-1 and TRBJ2-7; D is uncertain. Looked up from germline, CDR1 is SQVTM and CDR2 is ANQGSEA. This CDR3 is 12 amino acids long. Trimming shortened V by 7 bases and J by 4 bases, and 14 bases separated the two germline ends. The CDR3 DNA reads as TGCAGCGCCGGAGACCGCTGGTACGAGCAGTACTTC. Encoded protein: CSAGDRWYEQYF.

This clonotype occurred a few times. The chain uses TRBV14 and TRBJ1-3, with unresolved D. This CDR3 region has 15 residues. V lost 1 base to trimming and J lost 0 bases, with 7 bases between them. The germline gives CDR1 SGHDN, CDR2 FVKESK. The chain's CDR3 is CASSQVQNSGNTIYF. The CDR3 bases are TGTGCCAGCAGCCAAGTGCAGAACTCTGGAAACACCATATATTTT.

The V and J genes are TRBV4-1 and TRBJ2-3; 8 positions agree with TRBD2. Germline trimming cut 0 bases from V and 9 bases from J; bases unmatched to any gene: 11. The CDR3 length is 16 residues. Germline CDR1 MGHRA, CDR2 YSYEKL. CDR3 coding DNA: TGCGCCAGCAGCCAAGATACGGCGGGGGGCGCAAGGACGCAGTATTTT. This codes for CASSQDTAGGARTQYF.

This clonotype was recorded a few times. The chain is built from TRBV11-2 and TRBJ2-1, with TRBD1 matching over 8 bases. V lost 0 bases, J lost 0 bases, and 13 bases stayed unmatched. CDR1 is SGHAT, CDR2 FQNNGV, per germline. This CDR3 region has 20 residues. The CDR3 here is CASSLEGGRGPQHSYNEQFF. CDR3 coding DNA: TGTGCCAGCAGCTTAGAGGGGGGCAGGGGGCCTCAACACTCCTACAATGAGCAGTTCTTC. Supplemented by reference TRBV11-2 and TRBJ2-1, the full variable domain reads EAGVAQSPRYKIIEKRQSVAFWCNPISGHATLYWYQQILGQGPKLLIQFQNNGVVDDSQLPKDRFSAERLKGVDSTLKIQPAKLEDSAVYLCASSLEGGRGPQHSYNEQFFGPGTRLTVL.

This clonotype was found a few times. The chain links TRBV15 to TRBJ1-4; D is uncertain. The CDR3 length is 16 residues. V lost 0 bases and J lost 2, with 10 bases in between. Germline V CDR1 and CDR2: LNHNV, YYDKDF (reference sequence). The CDR3 nucleotides read TGTGCCACCAGCAGAGACTTAGGGAGGACTAATGAAAAACTGTTTTTT. Residues: CATSRDLGRTNEKLFF.

The V call is TRBV20-1, the J call TRBJ2-7, with D possibly matching TRBD1 (6 bases). Per germline, CDR1 DFQATT and CDR2 SNEGSKA (reference sequence). CDR3 length: 13 residues. Deletions cut 7 bases from V and 0 bases from J, with 13 bases between. The CDR3 nucleotides are TGCAGTGTCTACAGGGCGCTCTCCTACGAGCAGTACTTC. Protein sequence: CSVYRALSYEQYF.

The V call is TRBV20-1, the J call TRBJ2-7; D is possibly TRBD1 (6 bases). Per germline, CDR1 DFQATT and CDR2 SNEGSKA (reference sequence). V was clipped by 1 base and J by 2 bases, with 15 bases between them. CDR3 length: 15 residues. In DNA form, the CDR3 reads TGCAGTGCTAGAGGTACCTGGGGGCGCCCCTACGAGCAGTACTTC. As protein: CSARGTWGRPYEQYF.

The chain is built from TRBV20-1 and TRBJ2-3, with a weak D call TRBD2 (7 bases). The germline CDR1 and CDR2 sequences are DFQATT and SNEGSKA (reference sequence). The CDR3 length is 12 residues. The CDR3 DNA reads as TGCAGCGAGGGGGGGCGCACAGATACGCAGTATTTT. It translates to CSEGGRTDTQYF.

The rearrangement uses TRBV7-2 and TRBJ1-5; D possibly corresponds to TRBD1 (5 bases). The V and J ends lost 1 base and 6 bases respectively, with 10 bases between them. This CDR3 is built from 14 residues. The V gene's germline CDR1 is SGHTA and CDR2 FQGNSA. CDR3 amino acids: CASSLDMGGQPQHF. The CDR3 nucleotides are TGTGCCAGCAGCTTAGACATGGGGGGTCAGCCCCAGCATTTT.

The chain couples TRBV2 to TRBJ1-1; 11 positions agree with TRBD1. Per the germline V gene, CDR1 is SNHLY and CDR2 is FYNNEI. The CDR3 has 15 amino acids. V trimming: 6 bases; J trimming: 1 base; junction bases outside the gene matches: 4. Here the CDR3 DNA reads TGTGCCAGCAGGGACAGGGGGCTGCCGAACACTGAAGCTTTCTTT. Encoded protein: CASRDRGLPNTEAFF.

The chain is built from TRBV6-2 or TRBV6-3 and TRBJ2-1, with TRBD2 matching over 12 bases. CDR1 MNHEY and CDR2 SVGEGT come from the germline V gene. The CDR3 is 19 amino acids. V trimming: 0 bases; J trimming: 4 bases; junction bases outside the gene matches: 10. CDR3 residues: CASSYSPTSGGRSYNEQFF. CDR3 DNA: TGTGCCAGCAGTTACTCTCCGACTAGCGGGGGAAGGTCTTACAATGAGCAGTTCTTC.

This clonotype was detected only a few times. The gene calls are TRBV29-1 and TRBJ2-7; D is unclear. TRBJ2-5 matches the DNA end more closely, so the J call is doubtful. This CDR3 region has 13 residues. The germline CDR1 and CDR2 sequences are SQVTM and ANQGSEA. The CDR3 DNA reads as TGCAGCGTTGAAGATCCATGCCAAGAGACCCAGTACTTC. Its protein product is CSVEDPCQETQYF.

This clonotype was seen only a few times. This chain uses TRBV20-1 with TRBJ2-3; D perhaps matches TRBD2 (6 bases). The CDR3 length is 13 residues. Deletions cut 3 bases from V and 0 bases from J, with 7 bases between. CDR1 is DFQATT, CDR2 SNEGSKA, per germline (reference sequence). CDR3 region: CSARRGSTDTQYF. The DNA of the CDR3 is TGCAGTGCTAGGCGGGGTAGCACAGATACGCAGTATTTT.

The chain uses TRBV20-1 and TRBJ2-5; perhaps TRBD2 as D (5 bases). V gave up 5 bases and J gave up 3 bases, with 10 bases separating them. Germline V gives CDR1 DFQATT, CDR2 SNEGSKA (reference sequence). The length of the CDR3 is 12 residues. The CDR3 reads CSAVGSEETQYF. In DNA, the CDR3 is TGCAGTGCTGTTGGGAGTGAAGAGACCCAGTACTTC.

The V call is TRBV6-5, the J call TRBJ2-3; a weak D match, TRBD2 (6 bases). Germline values: CDR1 MNHEY, CDR2 SVGAGI. This CDR3 has 17 residues. The V end lost 6 bases, the J end lost 2 bases, and 21 bases lay between the germline ends. DNA for the CDR3: TGTGCCAGCAGCCCCACCCCAAGCGCGGGGACCACAGATACGCAGTATTTT. Protein sequence: CASSPTPSAGTTDTQYF.

This clonotype was counted a few times. The chain recombines TRBV19 with TRBJ2-2, with 7 bases aligning to TRBD1. The germline gives CDR1 LNHDA, CDR2 SQIVND (reference sequence). Trimming took 2 bases from V and 2 from J; bases not matched to a gene: 2. The CDR3 runs 15 residues. The chain's CDR3 is CASSIIGGNTGELFF. The CDR3, as DNA: TGTGCCAGTAGTATAATAGGGGGCAACACCGGGGAGCTGTTTTTT.

This clonotype has just one count. J is TRBJ1-4 and V is TRBV28; 8 nucleotides align to TRBD1. The V segment lost 3 bases and the J segment 8 bases; nucleotides outside the gene matches: 5. This CDR3 has 14 amino acids. CDR1 is MDHEN and CDR2 is SYDVKM in the germline V gene. CDR3: CASSLLQGGEKLFF. The CDR3 nucleotides read TGTGCCAGCAGTTTGTTACAGGGGGGAGAAAAACTGTTTTTT.

The gene calls are TRBV7-6 and TRBJ1-4, with a tentative D call TRBD1 (5 bases). V gave up 1 base and J gave up 7 bases, with 13 bases separating them. This CDR3 comprises 15 residues. Germline loops: CDR1 SGHVS, CDR2 FNYEAQ. As DNA, the CDR3 is TGTGCCAGCAGCTTAGGGCAGGCGAGGGGTGAAAAACTGTTTTTT. Translating gives CASSLGQARGEKLFF.

The V and J genes are TRBV13 and TRBJ2-3; D possibly corresponds to TRBD1 (5 bases). In germline, CDR1 is PRHDT, CDR2 FYEKMQ (reference sequence). Between the trimmed V and J ends, which lost 3 bases and 1 base, there was a span of 11 bases. There are 15 residues in the CDR3. The CDR3 DNA reads TGTGCCAGCAGCTTTAAGGGGTCGGGCACAGATACGCAGTATTTT. It encodes CASSFKGSGTDTQYF.

This clonotype was counted between two and nine times. Its ends do not fully match the called genes, so a read error is possible. This chain connects TRBV19 to TRBJ1-1; no definite D call. The CDR3 is 14 residues long. Germline-derived CDR1 and CDR2 are LNHDA and SQIVND (reference sequence). CDR3 in DNA: TGTGCCTGTAGTATGCGAGGCATGAACACTGAAGCTTTCTTT. Its translation is CACSMRGMNTEAFF.